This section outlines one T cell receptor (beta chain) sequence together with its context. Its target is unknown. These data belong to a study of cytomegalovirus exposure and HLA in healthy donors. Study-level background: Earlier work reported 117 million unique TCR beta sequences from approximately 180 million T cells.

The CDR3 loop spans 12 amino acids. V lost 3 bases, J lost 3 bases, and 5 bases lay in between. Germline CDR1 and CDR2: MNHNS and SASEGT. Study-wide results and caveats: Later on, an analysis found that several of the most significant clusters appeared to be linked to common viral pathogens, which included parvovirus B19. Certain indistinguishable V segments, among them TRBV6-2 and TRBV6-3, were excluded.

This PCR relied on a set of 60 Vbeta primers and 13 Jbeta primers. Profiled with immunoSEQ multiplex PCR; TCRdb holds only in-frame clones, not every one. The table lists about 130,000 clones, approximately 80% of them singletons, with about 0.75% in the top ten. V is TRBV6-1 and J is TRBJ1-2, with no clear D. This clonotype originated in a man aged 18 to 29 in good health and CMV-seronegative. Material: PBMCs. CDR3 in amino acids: CASSDRYYGYTF. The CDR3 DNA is TGTGCCAGCAGTGACAGATACTATGGCTACACCTTC.